A single sample is the source of the 19 T cell receptor beta chains below, sequenced in a study of breast tumors, draining lymph nodes, adjacent tissues. Axillary draining lymph nodes of breast cancer patients supplied the node samples. Each CDR3 protein is one row after TCRdb ran MiXCR on the multiplex PCR reads. The data hold approximately 230,000 distinct CDR3 sequences, with 30% to 35% observed a single time. The sequenced sample consisted of axillary lymph node tissue. Receptors originate from a female donor with breast cancer. Some clones in this sample may be carry-over from other donors' samples.

This clonotype appeared a single time. No conserved phenylalanine or tryptophan ends this CDR3, so it is likely a read error. The DNA is left out, because the CDR3 cannot be placed on it with certainty; the CDR3 is given as TCRdb lists it. V gene TRBV20-1 combines with J gene TRBJ2-6. Germline CDR1 and CDR2: DFQATT and SNEGSKA (reference sequence). Inclusive of both ends, the CDR3 amounts to 8 amino acids. CDR3 sequence reads: CSARAQTS.

The chain recombines TRBV14 with TRBJ1-5; 8 bases line up with TRBD1. The V gene's germline CDR1 is SGHDN and CDR2 FVKESK. V gave up 3 bases and J gave up 5 bases; unmatched junction bases: 9. The CDR3 totals 16 residues. Written as DNA, the CDR3 is TGTGCCAGCAGCCATCAGGGGGCAGGGCTGTATCAGCCCCAGCATTTT. This encodes CASSHQGAGLYQPQHF. Filled out from reference TRBV14 and TRBJ1-5, the complete variable domain reads EAGVTQFPSHSVIEKGQTVTLRCDPISGHDNLYWYRRVMGKEIKFLLHFVKESKQDESGMPNNRFLAERTGGTYSTLKVQPAELEDSGVYFCASSHQGAGLYQPQHFGDGTRLSIL.

The rearrangement links TRBV7-9 to TRBJ2-7; possible D gene TRBD1, 5 bases. The CDR3 runs to 14 residues. Germline assignment: CDR1 SEHNR and CDR2 FQNEAQ (reference sequence). The V and J ends lost 5 bases and 4 bases respectively, with 15 bases between them. The DNA for the CDR3 is TGTGCCAGCAGCAGCCAACAGGTCTGGTACGAGCAGTACTTC. Encoded protein: CASSSQQVWYEQYF.

The sample holds many counts of this clonotype. This chain uses TRBV2 with TRBJ1-3; D not resolved. V lost 4 bases, J lost 0 bases, and 13 bases lay in between. CDR1 is SNHLY and CDR2 is FYNNEI in the germline V gene. This CDR3 region has 16 residues. For the CDR3, the DNA is TGTGCCAGCAGTGGGATTAGAACACCCTCTGGAAACACCATATATTTT. Translation: CASSGIRTPSGNTIYF.

This clonotype came up a few times. The chain recombines TRBV9 with TRBJ2-5, with 11 bases lining up with TRBD2. V lost 0 bases and J lost 4; bases outside the gene matches: 11. Germline CDR1 is SGDLS and CDR2 is YYNGEE. This CDR3 is 18 amino acids long. CDR3 protein: CASSVGGLAETSPETQYF. CDR3 DNA sequence: TGTGCCAGCAGCGTAGGGGGACTAGCGGAGACCTCACCAGAGACCCAGTACTTC.

Only a few counts were recorded for this clonotype. CDR3 sequence (DNA): TGTGCCAGTAGTAGCCGGATACACCCCAATGAGCAGTTCTTC. This encodes CASSSRIHPNEQFF. The V gene is TRBV19, the J gene TRBJ2-1; D is unclear. Trimming left V 4 bases short and J 6 bases short, with 13 bases between. Germline CDR1 LNHDA, CDR2 SQIVND (reference sequence). The CDR3 consists of 14 residues.

This clonotype has a count of ten or more. CDR3 region: CASSQDLGGFDEKLFF. As DNA, the CDR3 is TGTGCCAGCAGCCAAGATCTGGGCGGCTTTGACGAAAAACTGTTTTTT. The chain has TRBV4-2 and TRBJ1-4; D is unclear. This CDR3 is built from 16 residues. The V gene lost 0 bases and the J gene lost 8 bases, with 16 bases spanning the gap. CDR1 is LGHNA and CDR2 is YNFKEQ in the germline V gene.

The chain is built from TRBV2 and TRBJ2-5, with D possibly being TRBD1 (5 bases). The CDR3 has 14 residues. Looked up from germline, CDR1 is SNHLY and CDR2 is FYNNEI. V lost 7 bases and J lost 2, with 14 bases in between. CDR3 amino acids: CASTLTEYQETQYF. For the CDR3, the DNA is TGTGCCAGCACATTGACAGAATATCAAGAGACCCAGTACTTC.

A word on this clonotype: This may come from a read error, since a much larger clone is one base off. The gene calls are TRBV20-1 and TRBJ2-1; no clear D gene. CDR1 and CDR2 (germline): DFQATT, SNEGSKA (reference sequence). CDR3 size: 14 residues. In DNA form, the CDR3 reads TGCAGTGCTAGAGTGCTACGCTCCTACAATGAGCAGCTCTTC. It codes for CSARVLRSYNEQLF.

A note on this clonotype: The CDR3 end shows no conserved phenylalanine or tryptophan, and so a read error is likely. The chain employs TRBV7-9 and TRBJ2-7; TRBD1 is a possible D gene (6 bases). The CDR3 is 13 residues long. Germline CDR1 and CDR2: SEHNR and FQNEAQ (reference sequence). V gave up 4 bases and J gave up 4 bases, with 11 bases separating them. CDR3: CASSSSTGYEQYL. The CDR3 DNA follows: TGTGCCAGCAGCTCTAGTACAGGGTACGAGCAGTACCTT.

The V call is TRBV7-9, the J call TRBJ1-2; D is perhaps TRBD1 (6 bases). With 10 bases removed from V and 5 bases from J, the gap between germline ends came to 20 bases. The CDR3 has 14 residues. Looked up from germline, CDR1 is SEHNR and CDR2 is FQNEAQ (reference sequence). The CDR3 coding sequence is TGTGCCATACCAGATGATGGGGGGCCATATGGCTACACCTTC. Protein: CAIPDDGGPYGYTF. Looking up the rest from reference TRBV7-9 and TRBJ1-2 gives the full variable domain: DTGVSQNPRHKITKRGQNVTFRCDPISEHNRLYWYRQTLGQGPEFLTYFQNEAQLEKSRLLSDRFSAERPKGSFSTLEIQRTEQGDSAMYLCAIPDDGGPYGYTFGSGTRLTVV.

This clonotype was counted ten times or more. The chain couples TRBV29-1 to TRBJ1-5; D ambiguous. Germline values: CDR1 SQVTM, CDR2 ANQGSEA. Trimming removed 4 bases at V and 6 bases at J, with 13 bases between. The CDR3 has 13 residues. CDR3: CSVAGGVGQPQHF. CDR3 bases: TGCAGCGTTGCGGGCGGGGTAGGTCAGCCCCAGCATTTT.

This clonotype appeared a few times. A read error may explain this, as a much larger clone is one base away. In DNA, the CDR3 is TGCGCCAGCAGCACCTCAGGGGCTACTGGAAACACCATATATTTT. It is translated as CASSTSGATGNTIYF. V is TRBV5-1 and J is TRBJ1-3, with D perhaps matching TRBD1 (6 bases). Between the trimmed V and J ends, which lost 4 bases and 2 bases, there was a span of 13 bases. CDR3 length: 15 residues. Germline CDR1 SGHRS, CDR2 YFSETQ.

The V call is TRBV2, the J call TRBJ2-2; 16 bases align to TRBD2. The germline CDR1 and CDR2 sequences are SNHLY and FYNNEI. Germline trimming cut 6 bases from V and 7 bases from J; bases unmatched to any gene: 5. The CDR3 sequence is 16 residues long. The CDR3 nucleotides read TGTGCCAGCAGGACCGGGACTAGCGGGAGGGTCGGGGAGCTGTTTTTT. This sequence encodes CASRTGTSGRVGELFF.

This clonotype was seen at least ten times. The rearrangement links TRBV20-1 to TRBJ1-4; D is possibly TRBD1 (6 bases). Germline lookup yields CDR1 DFQATT and CDR2 SNEGSKA (reference sequence). The CDR3 contains 16 residues. With 6 bases removed from V and 4 bases from J, the gap between germline ends came to 21 bases. The chain's CDR3 is CSAGQTRMLVNEKLFF. Here the CDR3 DNA reads TGCAGTGCCGGACAGACGAGAATGTTGGTTAATGAAAAACTGTTTTTT.

The V call is TRBV18, the J call TRBJ1-2; D is possibly TRBD1 (6 bases). The CDR3 loop spans 15 amino acids. CDR1 KGHSH and CDR2 LQKENI come from the germline V gene. Trimming removed 0 bases at V and 8 bases at J, with 16 bases between. CDR3 loop: CASSPPPGQSAGYTF. Written as DNA, the CDR3 is TGTGCCAGCTCACCACCGCCGGGACAAAGTGCCGGCTACACCTTC.

In the case of this clonotype: This sequence may be a read error, since a much larger clone differs from it by one base. The chain couples TRBV6-6 to TRBJ1-3; D gene uncertain. The CDR3 is 11 amino acids. CDR1 and CDR2 (germline): MNHNY, SVGAGI (reference sequence). The germline V and J ends were trimmed by 5 bases and 6 bases, with 5 bases remaining between them. This CDR3 is CASSHQNTIYF. In DNA, the CDR3 is TGTGCCAGCAGTCACCAAAACACCATATATTTT.

This clonotype was observed many times. The V call is TRBV14, the J call TRBJ2-2; 8 bases are shared with TRBD2. V was clipped by 2 bases and J by 1 base; unmatched bases: 3. The germline V gene has CDR1 SGHDN and CDR2 FVKESK. The CDR3 has 16 residues. CDR3 DNA sequence: TGTGCCAGCAGCCAAATAAGCGGGAGGAACACCGGGGAGCTGTTTTTT. Protein sequence: CASSQISGRNTGELFF.

The CDR3 DNA sequence: TGCGCCAGCACCGAGGTTGGGACTAGCGGGAGCGATGAGCAGTTCTTC. It yields the protein CASTEVGTSGSDEQFF. The rearrangement links TRBV5-1 to TRBJ2-1; 14 nucleotides agree with TRBD2. V dropped 6 bases and J dropped 8; count of bases not matched to a gene: 10. This CDR3 is built from 16 residues. In germline, CDR1 is SGHRS, CDR2 YFSETQ.